This TCR beta chain was profiled in a study of blood T cell repertoires in COVID-19. Across the study: The analysed material was cDNA or gDNA that came from T cells, B-cell-depleted T cells, or PBMCs.

CDR3 length: 15 amino acids. The V and J ends lost 5 bases and 1 base, in that order; junction bases with no gene match: 5. Germline CDR1 SEHNR, CDR2 FQNEAQ (reference sequence). Sequencing was performed with immunoSEQ multiplex PCR; in TCRdb, only in-frame clones are kept and a portion is missing. The profile shows roughly 300,000 clones, about nine tenths of them singletons. The rearrangement uses TRBV7-9 and TRBJ2-7; 10 nucleotides match TRBD1. The clonotype comes from a woman aged 40 to 49 with acute COVID-19. Sequencing was performed on PBMCs or T cells enriched from blood (not recorded which). CDR3 DNA: TGTGCCAGCAGCAAAGGACAGGGGGATTCCTACGAGCAGTACTTC. Translating gives CASSKGQGDSYEQYF.